The text below deals with one T cell receptor beta chain. The germline CDR1 and CDR2 sequences are MDHEN and SYDVKM. The length of the CDR3 is 12 residues. Trimming removed 3 bases from V and 8 bases from J, with 10 bases in between. These data come from a study of Ad26.COV2.S vaccination and SARS-CoV-2 variants. Libraries were prepared by immunoSEQ multiplex PCR; TCRdb keeps only in-frame clonotypes and omits some of them. The table lists 350,000 to 450,000 clones, 70% to 90% of them singletons. Treatment indicated: roughly 19 received Ad26.COV2.S at low or high dose, single or two shots; roughly five received placebo; per-sample allocation not given. Sampling was done on day 63 after the first vaccine or placebo injection.

The starting material was peripheral blood, obtained in a trial of Ad26.COV2.S vaccine versus placebo. This TCR was recovered from a person aged 18-60 years who received the Ad26.COV2.S COVID-19 vaccine or a placebo. The J gene is TRBJ1-2, the V gene TRBV28, with TRBD1 as a possible D gene (5 bases). The CDR3 region has the DNA TGTGCCAGCAGTTTCGGGGACGGGGGCTACACCTTC. Encoded protein: CASSFGDGGYTF.